This T cell receptor beta chain was sequenced in a study of T cell responses to AZD1222 COVID-19 vaccine. Whole-study context: Pooling of second doses given at about 4 or about 12 weeks was done.

The study's findings and limits: Only five to seven individuals given AZD1222 were seropositive at baseline. Only after the peak T cell response were repertoires sampled. Reportedly, nearly half the spike-specific TCRs target unmutated variant regions.

The table came from immunoSEQ multiplex PCR; TCRdb's copy has only in-frame clones and leaves some out. The sample carries roughly 120,000 clones, over 75% recorded once. V lost 1 base to trimming and J lost 4 bases, with 11 bases between them. Germline lookup yields CDR1 SGHTA and CDR2 FQGNSA. The CDR3 runs 14 residues. Notes on this clone: The antigen is not known.

This chain joins TRBV7-2 and TRBJ2-7; D is perhaps TRBD1 (5 bases). The sequenced sample was peripheral blood, obtained on day 0 of AZD1222 vaccination. This TCR was recovered from an adult in good health. For the CDR3, the DNA is TGTGCCAGCAGCTTAGTTCCAGGGCTATACGAGCAGTACTTC. Its translation is CASSLVPGLYEQYF. The complete variable domain, with remaining parts taken from reference TRBV7-2 and TRBJ2-7, reads GAGVSQSPSNKVTEKGKDVELRCDPISGHTALYWYRQSLGQGLEFLIYFQGNSAPDKSGLPSDRFSAERTGGSVSTLTIQRTQQEDSAVYLCASSLVPGLYEQYFGPGTRLTVT.